This T cell receptor (beta chain) was recorded in a study of T cells expressing NK-cell markers. As for the study in general: Beta-chain profiling covered CD3+CD56+NKG2C+, CD3+CD56+NKG2C- and CD3+CD56-NKG2C+ sorted subsets. Seven of eight sequenced donors tested HCMV-seropositive; one tested seronegative.

From the 5' RACE reads, TCRdb lists one entry per CDR3 protein and no DNA. The sample is made up of about 460,000 distinct CDR3 sequences, and the top ten hold almost 1.5% of it. There are 17 residues in the CDR3. The germline gives CDR1 SGHTA, CDR2 FQGNSA. V usage is TRBV7-2 and J usage is TRBJ1-6; TCRdb indicates TRBD1, and absent DNA this call remains unverified. Sequencing was carried out using blood T cells: a sorted CD56 or NKG2C T cell subset, CD4+ or CD8+ T cells, or bulk PBMC T cells (not recorded which). This receptor was obtained from a woman in her forties or fifties in good health. The CDR3 here is CASSLAQGHSYNSPLHF.